This T cell receptor (beta chain) was identified in a study of cytomegalovirus exposure and HLA in healthy donors (dated by TCRdb to 2016 to 2017). General notes on the study: According to an earlier analysis of 550 to 700 of the donors, some 180 million T cells yielded roughly 110 million unique TCR beta sequences and around 300 Gb of sequence data. An earlier analysis of some 600 of the donors applied high-throughput TCR beta sequencing to assess whether each TCR beta V gene segment acted as functional or pseudogenic. A later genetic analysis used genome-wide SNP genotypes for about 65% of the roughly 700 donors, treating that subset as a discovery cohort. In a later analysis, previously published TCR beta repertoires from 666 donors were re-analyzed and high-resolution HLA genotyping was added so that TCR occurrence patterns could be studied. All discovery cohort repertoires had been generated on a single sequencing platform. Approximately 310 gigabases of sequencing data and approximately 85 million unique TCR sequences were included in an early release covering several hundred HLA-typed donors. A separate validation cohort of roughly 130 different subjects was used in addition to the roughly 620-subject first cohort. The number of donors typed differed by locus, with 629-630 for A, B, C, DRB1 and DQB1, roughly 520 for DQA1, 606 for DPA1, and some 470 for DPB1. The study was designed to test whether signatures of past pathogen exposure could be identified by cataloging public T cell receptors. Both class I and class II loci were covered by HLA typing, at four-digit resolution. The later analysis used no new phenotypic data to find candidate immune exposures, relying instead on TCR beta sequences and their occurrence across donors. High-throughput TCR immunosequencing, statistical association of individual TCRs with disease status, and machine learning were combined to predict cytomegalovirus infection status. Among the roughly 400 genotyped donors, 75% to 90% belonged to the genetic ancestry cluster associated with self-reported Caucasian donors. The T cell repertoires of under 700 subjects were profiled by immunosequencing and related to cytomegalovirus serostatus. On average, over 200,000 unique TCR beta nucleotide sequences were sequenced per donor among 398 genotyped donors of the cohort, with 15% to 20% of those sequences being non-productive. Donor age, sex, ethnicity and CMV serostatus were compiled alongside the repertoire data. Several DR-DQ haplotypes were treated as single units for association and clustering because of strong linkage in the cohort. Paper-wide results and their limitations: Linkage disequilibrium might explain the correlated functional status among segregating V segments, but an unknown experimental factor could not be excluded. In this cohort, only TCR beta chains were sequenced, and detectable features were limited by the absence of alpha or paired-chain data. According to a later analysis, most CMV-associated TCR beta chains appeared to be HLA-restricted, and the HLA associations seemed to be driven largely by CMV exposure. Presence/absence analyses assumed roughly uniform sequencing depth across donors, an assumption that may not hold. A few of the identified cytomegalovirus-associated TCR beta chains were confirmed in vitro to be specific for cytomegalovirus antigens. Because the 87-base-pair reads could not distinguish some IMGT-functional V segments, including TRBV6-2 and TRBV6-3, those segments were excluded. It was suggested by the authors that the approach could potentially be generalized to other disease states and immunological phenotypes. The classifier was reported to diagnose cytomegalovirus status with high specificity and sensitivity in both the original and validation cohorts. A later genetic analysis reported fewer N-insertions in productive TCRs among donors in an Asian-associated ancestry cluster than the roughly 640-donor mean. Most TCR sequences were seen in very few donors, while some public TCRs were found in many individuals. Because counts were too low, more than 15 rarely observed V segments, including chromosome 9 orphons, were excluded from the earlier analysis of 500 to 700 of the donors. A group of highly shared sequence variants was considered likely to be a technical artifact of the sequencing pipeline. In the study, approximately 150 TCR beta chains were listed as associated with cytomegalovirus. Because HLA typing was unavailable for some donors at each locus, only the typed subset was used in association tests. According to a later analysis, parvovirus B19, influenza, CMV and Epstein-Barr virus appeared linked to several top co-occurrence clusters. Assigning TCR associations to individual alleles was difficult when HLA alleles, especially DR and DQ, strongly co-occurred. In a later analysis, HLA-associated TCR beta chains were found to be more clonally expanded and to have lower generation probabilities than equally common non-associated chains. V-gene and J-gene trimming of TCR beta chains was associated with a missense DCLRE1C variant in a later genetic analysis, and the association was replicated in an independent cohort. For the cohort, immune exposure information was limited to CMV serostatus. According to a later analysis, TCR association rates differed among HLA loci, with DRB1 alleles showing the most associated TCRs and HLA-C alleles showing the fewest. In an earlier analysis of some 540 of the donors, most TCR beta V segments appeared in productive rearrangements about 87% or about 30% of the time, broadly matching IMGT annotations. A further reported finding was that TCR beta sequences accurately predicted the HLA-A and HLA-B alleles for most subjects in the first cohort. Specific HLA alleles were associated with roughly 17,000 TCR beta sequences at a false discovery rate of 0.05 in a later analysis.

The cysteine opens and the phenylalanine closes a CDR3 of 15 amino acids. Solely the CDR3 DNA is kept, with 45 bases framed from the first base. CDR1 and CDR2 were assigned from the germline V gene as SGHAT and FQNNGV. A distance of 17 bases separates the germline ends of V and J, which lose 6 bases and 3 bases respectively. On this clone itself: No antigen is known for it. No much larger clonotype is one base removed from it; base qualities were not supplied.

Libraries were prepared through the immunoSEQ multiplex PCR assay. For the multiplex PCR, a mixture combining 60 forward primers for TCR Vbeta segments and 13 reverse primers for TCR Jbeta segments was used. The CDR3 region of rearranged TCR beta genes was amplified from genomic DNA by a multiplex PCR assay. On the Illumina HiSeq System, the amplified TCR beta libraries were sequenced as 87-base-pair reads. Per the source publication's procedure: A later analysis counted some 80 million unique TCR beta chains across the 650 to 800 repertoires, and 9.5 million to 11 million of these chains were shared by at least two donors. A nearest-neighbor algorithm error-corrected the raw reads and collapsed the reads into unique sequences, merging closely related sequences to remove PCR and sequencing errors. V, D and J gene segments were assigned by aligning CDR3 sequences to IMGT reference sequences. Each retained sequence needed at least a six-nucleotide match to both a V gene segment and a J gene segment. A rearrangement was called productive if the CDR3 had no stop codons and remained in frame with V and J, and every other rearrangement was called non-productive. Following IMGT convention, CDR3 was defined as the stretch from the second conserved V-encoded cysteine up to the conserved J-encoded phenylalanine. The earlier analysis of approximately 590 of the donors excluded any sequence lacking an unambiguous match to a single V gene segment. An earlier analysis of about 590 of the donors classified V segments as functional when productive rearrangements were above 56.7% and as segregating when the standard deviation between donors was above 5%. A statistical classification framework was built for diagnosing cytomegalovirus status from the catalog of TCR beta chain sequences. A later analysis assigned V and J genes by comparing TCR nucleotide sequences with IMGT/GENE-DB human TR gene sequences. A later analysis assigned CDR3 sequences and most-parsimonious VDJ recombination scenarios with the TCRdist pipeline. In a later analysis, each TCR beta chain was defined by its CDR3 amino acid sequence together with its V-gene family, and reads lacking a unique V-gene family were excluded. In a later analysis, 500 to 700 highly shared, low-generation-probability nucleotide sequences were removed to address suspected cross-contamination and a sequencing artifact. For each public chain, a later analysis derived a clonal expansion index from normalized ranks of inferred template counts within each repertoire. Generation probabilities in a later analysis came from a VDJ recombination model fitted to out-of-frame rearrangements, and those results were checked against IGoR. A later analysis scored TCR-TCR, TCR-HLA and TCR-CMV co-occurrence with hypergeometric tests, applying a repertoire-size bias correction to TCR pairs. In a later analysis, false discovery rates were estimated by permuting HLA or CMV assignments 20 times. A later analysis grouped co-occurring TCRs with DBSCAN, adding TCRdist sequence similarity when clustering within HLA-allele-positive subsets. Repertoires with fewer than 30,000 or more than 120,000 public chains were left out of co-occurrence clustering, as were about five repertoires with anomalous nucleotide sharing. Entries here come from immuneACCESS through TCRdb and include only in-frame sequences with V and J called. Some clones fail to appear in such tables; in the studies checked, an unresolved V gene covers under half of the shortfall, and the cause of the remainder is unknown. V, J and clone size were drawn from that table, and D and trimming were deduced from the DNA. The sample contains some 120,000 clones, 80% of them found a single time. The ten top clones hold approximately 1.2% of the sample.

The cohort comprised under 700 healthy bone marrow donors. At the time of sampling, every cohort member was nominally healthy, though immune exposures that went unrecorded were likely present. The donor tested CMV seronegative and was one of the 352 seronegative cohort members. A peripheral blood sample was provided by each donor, and peripheral blood mononuclear cells were used for TCR beta sequencing. The Qiagen DNeasy Blood Extraction Kit was used to extract genomic DNA from the blood cell samples. This receptor was identified in a female donor in good health and CMV-seronegative. Sequenced input: PBMCs. This chain joins TRBV11-2 to TRBJ1-2; TRBD1 might be the D gene, on 5 matching bases. Read as DNA, the sequence is TGTGCCAGCAGGACAGAATCGGACAACGACTATGGCTACACCTTC. Its translation is CASRTESDNDYGYTF.